This is a list of T cell receptor beta chains from one sample in a study of blood T cell repertoires in COVID-19. Only in-frame clones appear in the TCRdb table, and some are missing; sequencing was by immunoSEQ multiplex PCR. The sample carries approximately 80,000 clones, about 82% recorded once. The sample comprised peripheral blood. These receptors were obtained from a man aged 50-60 years with active COVID-19. CDR3s leave out the opening cysteine and the closing phenylalanine or tryptophan. Rows give clone size only sometimes, using once, few, many, or a class for an expanded clone.

v_gene	len	abundance	j_gene	CDR3aa
TRBV29-1	15	NA	TRBJ2-7	SAQRGRGLAGGYEQY
TRBV7-9	13	NA	TRBJ2-3	ASSLELSSTDTQY
TRBV28	13	NA	TRBJ1-1	ASSLYPGKGTEAF
TRBV5-6	9	NA	TRBJ2-7	ASSVRREQY
TRBV10-3	14	NA	TRBJ2-7	AISDRGGTGNYEQY
TRBV9	18	NA	TRBJ2-6	ASSETRGADVNSGANVLT
TRBV4-2	11	once	TRBJ1-2	ASSQETGHGYT
TRBV5-4	13	NA	TRBJ1-6	ASSLDRAKDSPLH
TRBV4-2	14	NA	TRBJ2-1	ASSQDDGTAYNEQF
TRBV4-2	14	NA	TRBJ1-4	ASSRVAGTGGEKLF
TRBV9	10	NA	TRBJ2-7	ASSWGAYEQY
TRBV30	13	NA	TRBJ1-1	AWKGRLGLYTEAF
TRBV7-2	11	NA	TRBJ1-1	ASSGQPNTEAF
TRBV14	11	NA	TRBJ2-3	ASSRQGTNTQY
TRBV7-2	13	NA	TRBJ2-3	ASSYPSGGTDTQY
TRBV18	13	NA	TRBJ2-5	ATSPQGVLQETQY
TRBV5-1	14	NA	TRBJ2-1	ASSGMAGGSYNEQF
TRBV6-6	12	NA	TRBJ2-3	ASSYAGGGDTQY
TRBV6-7	14	few	TRBJ1-5	ASSYHHDRAYQPQH
TRBV5-1	11	NA	TRBJ1-2	ASSLGVPYGYT
TRBV18	13	once	TRBJ2-1	ASSPPGTGSNEQF
TRBV6-5	11	NA	TRBJ1-2	ASTKGRVLGYT
TRBV6-6	13	NA	TRBJ2-3	ASRPTGISTDTQY
TRBV30	20	NA	TRBJ2-5	AWSVRRGGNLESFVEGETQY
TRBV7-2	12	NA	TRBJ1-3	ASSLLRQGNTIY
TRBV7-9	15	NA	TRBJ1-2	ASSLRTGGSVDYGYT
TRBV9	19	NA	TRBJ2-1	ASSVVKGGVLAGGNYNEQF
TRBV19	12	NA	TRBJ2-5	ASSGGQGQETQY
TRBV6-4	12	NA	TRBJ2-7	ASSEHPGGSEQY
TRBV3-1/TRBV3-2	17	NA	TRBJ2-3	ASSQAVASGRGYADTQY
TRBV15	13	NA	TRBJ2-1	ATSRADRGSNEQF
TRBV5-4	14	NA	TRBJ1-6	ASSLDGQGEYSPLH
TRBV28	14	NA	TRBJ1-5	ASSSGTDYSNQPQH
TRBV6-6	13	NA	TRBJ1-5	ASSYGRQAGQPQH
TRBV7-9	13	few	TRBJ1-1	ASSLGGTGETEAF
TRBV18	12	NA	TRBJ2-7	ASSPGQVPGGQY
TRBV28	11	NA	TRBJ1-2	ASSLPAGDRDF
TRBV10-3	13	many	TRBJ2-7	AIQKTATGMYEQY
TRBV6-2/TRBV6-3	12	NA	TRBJ2-7	ASSLAGTALEQY
TRBV6-2/TRBV6-3	16	NA	TRBJ2-2	ASSYLRTGVSNTGELF